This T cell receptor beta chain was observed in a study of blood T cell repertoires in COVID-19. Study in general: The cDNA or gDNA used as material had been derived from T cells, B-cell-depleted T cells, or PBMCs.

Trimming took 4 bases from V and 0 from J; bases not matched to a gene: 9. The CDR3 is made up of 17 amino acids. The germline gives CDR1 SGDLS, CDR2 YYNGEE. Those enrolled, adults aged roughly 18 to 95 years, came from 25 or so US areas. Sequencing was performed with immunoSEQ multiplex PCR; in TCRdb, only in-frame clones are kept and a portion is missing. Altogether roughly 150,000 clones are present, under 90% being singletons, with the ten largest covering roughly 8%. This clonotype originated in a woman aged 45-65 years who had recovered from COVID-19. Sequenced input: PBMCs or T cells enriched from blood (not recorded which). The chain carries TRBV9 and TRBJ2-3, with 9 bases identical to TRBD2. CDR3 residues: CASSTSLAGPSTDTQYF. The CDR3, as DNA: TGTGCCAGCAGCACCTCCCTAGCGGGGCCTAGCACAGATACGCAGTATTTT.